The T cell receptor (beta chain) under discussion was sequenced for a study of metastatic and nonmetastatic thyroid tumors (dated by TCRdb to the early 2020s). Background for the entire study: Repertoires from peripheral blood and from tumor or nodule tissue samples of malignant and benign thyroid patients were compared.

This clone came up a few times. There is no known antigen for this receptor. No base-level quality is on record; no much larger clone is a single base apart. Per the germline V gene (reference sequence), MNHEY is the CDR1 and SMNVEV is the CDR2. Trimming at the junction amounts to 4 bases on V and 4 bases on J, and the germline ends lie 10 bases apart. Its CDR3 holds 13 amino acids, cysteine through phenylalanine. Solely the CDR3 DNA is kept, with 39 bases framed from the first base. Before undergoing thyroid surgery, none of the patients had been given any kind of treatment. Using T-cell receptor beta sequencing, the researchers looked back retrospectively at clinical samples from patients, gathered between about 2012 and 2018. Summary of the overall study and its limitations: In both blood and tumor samples, TCR beta diversity was reported to be significantly higher in malignant tumors than in benign nodules.

The library came from PCR. The sequencer listed for this sample is Illumina HiSeq 4000. High-throughput sequencing was used to profile the TCR beta-chain CDR3 region of every patient. Under the source paper's analysis protocol: Drawing on CDR3 differences between clinicopathological groups, the researchers built a classifier meant to tell apart patients with distant-metastatic papillary thyroid cancer. Repertoire diversity was assessed with the Shannon index, and tumor-blood repertoire similarity with the Morisita-Horn index. The raw public data were reprocessed by TCRdb itself: fastp quality trimming at Q25, MiXCR clonotype calling, in-frame beta chains only. The V and J calls were not made by the authors but by TCRdb's processing. The sample table contains around 15,000 clones; only one count was recorded for 25% to 35% of them. Around 3.7% of the sample is held by the ten biggest clonotypes.

Sequencing was carried out using blood. The source of this sequence is a female donor with papillary thyroid cancer or a benign thyroid nodule (not recorded which). Some clones in this sample may be carry-over from other donors' samples. Recombination linked TRBV27 to TRBJ2-5; TRBD1 is possibly the D segment (5 matching bases). The CDR3 loop reads CASSWGRGETQYF. The DNA reads as follows: TGTGCCAGCAGTTGGGGTAGGGGAGAGACCCAGTACTTC.